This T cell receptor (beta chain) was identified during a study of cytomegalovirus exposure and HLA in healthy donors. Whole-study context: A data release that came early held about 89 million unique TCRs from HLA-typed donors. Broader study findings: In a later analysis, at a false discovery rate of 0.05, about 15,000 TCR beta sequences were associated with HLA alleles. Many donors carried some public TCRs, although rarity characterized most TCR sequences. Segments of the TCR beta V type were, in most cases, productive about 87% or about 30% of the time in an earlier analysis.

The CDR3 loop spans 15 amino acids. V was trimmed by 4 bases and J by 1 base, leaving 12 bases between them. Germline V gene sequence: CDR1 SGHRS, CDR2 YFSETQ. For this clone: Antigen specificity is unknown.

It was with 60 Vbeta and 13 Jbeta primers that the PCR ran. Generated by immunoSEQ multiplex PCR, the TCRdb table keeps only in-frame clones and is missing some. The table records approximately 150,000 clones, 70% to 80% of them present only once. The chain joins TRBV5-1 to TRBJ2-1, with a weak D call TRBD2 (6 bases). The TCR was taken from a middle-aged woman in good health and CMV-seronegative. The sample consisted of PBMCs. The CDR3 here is CASSGPRGSYNEQFF. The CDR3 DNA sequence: TGCGCCAGCAGCGGGCCCCGGGGGTCCTACAATGAGCAGTTCTTC.